What follows are 25 T cell receptor beta chains derived from one specimen sequenced in a study of blood T cell repertoires in COVID-19. Method: immunoSEQ multiplex PCR; TCRdb's copy keeps in-frame clones and lacks some. The sample comprises about 40,000 clones, approximately 83% of which are singletons, and less than 25% rests with the top ten. The sequenced material came from peripheral blood. These receptors came from a human donor with acute or convalescent COVID-19. The donor label of this sample is uncertain.

The chain joins TRBV7-3 to TRBJ2-1, with 11 positions matching TRBD2. Per the germline V gene, CDR1 is SGHTA and CDR2 is FQGTGA. V dropped 5 bases and J dropped 7; count of bases not matched to a gene: 7. This CDR3 spans 15 amino acids. The CDR3 nucleotides are TGTGCCAGCAGCCCTCTAGCGGGAGGACGTAATGAGCAGTTCTTC. Protein: CASSPLAGGRNEQFF.

This chain connects TRBV5-4 to TRBJ2-6; the match to TRBD1 covers 7 bases. Germline V lookup: CDR1 SGHNT, CDR2 YYREEE (reference sequence). The CDR3 has 17 amino acids. The V and J ends lost 3 bases and 2 bases, in that order; junction bases with no gene match: 8. As DNA, the CDR3 is TGTGCCAGCAGCTACGAGGGGGCGAGGACTGGGGCCAACGTCCTGACTTTC. This codes for CASSYEGARTGANVLTF.

The chain joins TRBV14 to TRBJ2-5, with TRBD2 matching 8 bases. This CDR3 region has 16 residues. V shed 0 bases, J shed 5 bases, and the junction held 8 bases outside the gene matches. Germline values: CDR1 SGHDN, CDR2 FVKESK. The CDR3 DNA sequence: TGTGCCAGCAGCCAAGAGTTGACTAGCGCTGGCGAGACCCAGTACTTC. Its translation is CASSQELTSAGETQYF.

This sequence joins TRBV19 and TRBJ2-3; 11 bases agree with TRBD2. In germline, CDR1 is LNHDA, CDR2 SQIVND (reference sequence). The CDR3 totals 18 residues. Germline trimming cut 6 bases from V and 7 bases from J; bases unmatched to any gene: 18. The CDR3, as DNA: TGTGCCAGTAGAAACCGACGGGGACTAGCGGACCCCGGGTATACGCAGTATTTT. It translates to CASRNRRGLADPGYTQYF.

The J gene is TRBJ2-2, the V gene TRBV27, with D tentatively TRBD1 (6 bases). Germline V CDR1 and CDR2: MNHEY, SMNVEV (reference sequence). The CDR3 length is 16 residues. Trimming pared 4 bases from V and 2 bases from J, leaving 14 bases between. CDR3 DNA: TGTGCCAGCAGTTCTCGAGCCAGGGGAAACACCGGGGAGCTGTTTTTT. Amino acids: CASSSRARGNTGELFF.

Comments on this clone: The junction and the germline gene differ at one end; a read error may be behind it. CDR3 sequence (DNA): TGTGCCAGCAGGGAGCCGGCCAGCCTACCCTATGAGCAGTACTTC. It encodes CASREPASLPYEQYF. The rearrangement joins TRBV6-5 to TRBJ2-7; D gene ambiguous. CDR3 length equals 15 residues. Germline V gene sequence: CDR1 MNHEY, CDR2 SVGAGI.

To note about this clone: Other DNA sequences from this sample encode an identical CDR3 as well. J is TRBJ2-3 and V is TRBV28; no clear D. This CDR3 contains 15 residues. CDR1 and CDR2 from the germline V gene are MDHEN and SYDVKM. The ends were cut back, 2 bases at V and 2 bases at J, with 11 bases in the middle. The CDR3 DNA reads as TGTGCCAGCAGTTTACTCGGTGGTGACACAGATACGCAGTATTTT. This codes for CASSLLGGDTDTQYF. Together with reference TRBV28 and TRBJ2-3, the CDR3 gives the full variable domain: DVKVTQSSRYLVKRTGEKVFLECVQDMDHENMFWYRQDPGLGLRLIYFSYDVKMKEKGDIPEGYSVSREKKERFSLILESASTNQTSMYLCASSLLGGDTDTQYFGPGTRLTVL.

V is TRBV29-1 and J is TRBJ2-7, with 7 bases lining up with TRBD1. CDR3 size: 13 residues. Germline-derived CDR1 and CDR2 are SQVTM and ANQGSEA. V lost 6 bases, J lost 0 bases, and 5 bases stayed unmatched. CDR3 in amino acids: CSVGTVLSYEQYF. CDR3 DNA sequence: TGCAGCGTGGGGACAGTTCTCTCCTACGAGCAGTACTTC.

The chain is built from TRBV5-6 and TRBJ1-1; D call uncertain. The CDR3 covers 12 residues. Per germline, CDR1 SGHDT and CDR2 YYEEEE. The germline V and J ends were trimmed by 1 base and 6 bases, with 7 bases remaining between them. The CDR3 coding sequence is TGTGCCAGCAGCTTGCGTGTTTCTGAAGCTTTCTTT. Amino acid sequence: CASSLRVSEAFF.

This chain links TRBV7-3 with TRBJ2-2; D is unresolved. Trimming cost V 2 bases and J 0 bases, with 10 bases left between them. The CDR3 runs to 16 residues. Germline V gives CDR1 SGHTA, CDR2 FQGTGA. The CDR3 loop reads CASSLDISANTGELFF. In DNA form, the CDR3 reads TGTGCCAGCAGCTTAGATATTAGTGCGAACACCGGGGAGCTGTTTTTT.

The chain is built from TRBV6-5 and TRBJ1-1; no clear D. The CDR3 length is 16 residues. Trimming shortened V by 2 bases and J by 0 bases, and 13 bases separated the two germline ends. The V gene's germline CDR1 is MNHEY and CDR2 SVGAGI. Here the CDR3 reads CASSYLLRGMNTEAFF. The CDR3 DNA sequence: TGTGCCAGCAGTTACCTCTTACGAGGGATGAACACTGAAGCTTTCTTT.

This sequence joins TRBV5-1 and TRBJ1-5; D call uncertain. The CDR3 spans 14 residues. CDR1 and CDR2 (germline): SGHRS, YFSETQ. Between the trimmed V and J ends, which lost 0 bases and 5 bases, there was a span of 9 bases. CDR3 amino acids: CASSLGVGHQPQHF. CDR3 DNA sequence: TGCGCCAGCAGCTTGGGAGTGGGCCATCAGCCCCAGCATTTT.

This chain connects TRBV7-2 to TRBJ2-5; 10 bases agree with TRBD1. Germline CDR1 and CDR2: SGHTA and FQGNSA. The CDR3 has 17 residues. The V gene end was trimmed by 4 bases and the J gene end by 6 bases; junction bases not matched to a gene: 14. As DNA, the CDR3 is TGTGCCAGCAGCTCGAATCATAGGGACAGGGGCAGGAAGACCCAGTACTTC. Residues: CASSSNHRDRGRKTQYF.

The rearrangement joins TRBV10-1 to TRBJ2-1; D may be TRBD2 (6 bases). V shed 4 bases and J shed 2 bases, with 9 bases lying between them. Germline V gene lookup returns CDR1 WNHNN and CDR2 SYGVQD (reference sequence). This CDR3 has 14 residues. CDR3 sequence reads: CASSAGDAYNEQFF. CDR3 DNA sequence: TGCGCCAGCAGTGCGGGAGATGCCTACAATGAGCAGTTCTTC.

V is TRBV6-4 and J is TRBJ1-2, with D tentatively TRBD1 (5 bases). This CDR3 is built from 15 residues. From germline, CDR1 is MRHNA and CDR2 SNTAGT. V was cut by 2 bases and J by 7 bases, with 17 bases left in between. In nucleotides, the CDR3 is TGTGCCAGCAGTGACAACGCAGGGAAGGTTGGTGGCTACACCTTC. Its translation: CASSDNAGKVGGYTF.

The chain employs TRBV2 and TRBJ1-2, with a tentative D call TRBD1 (6 bases). The CDR3 totals 15 residues. Trimming left V 5 bases short and J 0 bases short, with 13 bases between. The germline gives CDR1 SNHLY, CDR2 FYNNEI. CDR3 protein: CASSLTDRANYGYTF. The DNA for the CDR3 is TGTGCCAGCAGTTTAACGGACAGAGCTAACTATGGCTACACCTTC.

The V and J genes are TRBV4-1 and TRBJ1-5; 8 bases fit TRBD1. V lost 1 base to trimming and J lost 4 bases; unmatched junction nucleotides: 6. Germline V gene lookup returns CDR1 MGHRA and CDR2 YSYEKL. The CDR3 consists of 16 residues. CDR3 bases: TGCGCCAGCAGCCAAGGGACAGGGAAAGTAAATCAGCCCCAGCATTTT. As protein: CASSQGTGKVNQPQHF.

For the CDR3, the DNA is TGTGCCAGCAGCTTCGGAGGTCGGCAGTATTTT. It specifies CASSFGGRQYF. The chain links TRBV5-6 to TRBJ2-3; TRBD2 might be the D (5 bases). Per germline, CDR1 SGHDT and CDR2 YYEEEE. Trimming shortened V by 2 bases and J by 11 bases, and 9 bases separated the two germline ends. CDR3 length: 11 residues.

This clone showed up just a few times. The rearrangement uses TRBV9 and TRBJ2-4; D may be TRBD1 (5 bases). Germline V CDR1 and CDR2: SGDLS, YYNGEE. The CDR3 totals 15 residues. Trimming stripped 2 bases from V and 1 base from J, with 10 bases between. The CDR3 sequence is CASSVNPGAKNIQYF. CDR3 DNA sequence: TGTGCCAGCAGCGTCAACCCAGGGGCCAAAAACATTCAGTACTTC.

This chain connects TRBV12-2 to TRBJ2-7; the DNA was not used to check the table's D call, TRBD1. TRBV12-2 is marked as a pseudogene. This CDR3 has 11 residues. CDR3 nucleotide sequence: TGTGCAAGTCGCTTAGACAGCGAGCAGTACTTC. Its protein is CASRLDSEQYF.

The CDR3 spells CASSLLQARDYGYTF. The CDR3 nucleotides read TGTGCCAGCAGTTTATTACAGGCCCGGGACTATGGCTACACCTTC. This chain joins TRBV28 and TRBJ1-2; D might be TRBD1 (5 bases). Trimming cost V 1 base and J 3 bases, with 12 bases left between them. The germline V gene encodes CDR1 MDHEN and CDR2 SYDVKM. This CDR3 has 15 residues.

The chain recombines TRBV7-2 with TRBJ2-2; TRBD2 might be the D (5 bases). Between the trimmed V and J ends, which lost 5 bases and 8 bases, there was a span of 18 bases. This CDR3 region has 15 residues. In germline, CDR1 is SGHTA, CDR2 FQGNSA. CDR3 sequence: CASSPVNLGMGELFF. As DNA, the CDR3 is TGTGCCAGCAGCCCGGTGAACCTCGGGATGGGGGAGCTGTTTTTT.

The genes are TRBV10-3 and TRBJ1-4; D call uncertain. The CDR3 sequence is 14 residues long. Germline V gene data show CDR1 as ENHRY and CDR2 as SYGVKD. Trimming cost V 3 bases and J 5 bases, with 10 bases left between them. As DNA, the CDR3 is TGTGCCATCAGTGATGGGCAGATAAATGAAAAACTGTTTTTT. Translated: CAISDGQINEKLFF.

The chain has TRBV5-1 and TRBJ2-1; TRBD2 matches 13 bases. From germline, CDR1 is SGHRS and CDR2 YFSETQ. Trimming cost V 2 bases and J 0 bases; bases outside gene matches: 14. The CDR3 has 21 amino acids. As DNA, the CDR3 is TGCGCCAGCAGCTTTAGGACCGGGACTAGCGGGACGATTTACTCCTACAATGAGCAGTTCTTC. Protein: CASSFRTGTSGTIYSYNEQFF.

This clone was recorded once. V and J are TRBV9 and TRBJ2-7, with 11 nucleotides matching TRBD2. Germline trimming cut 0 bases from V and 5 bases from J; bases unmatched to any gene: 10. The CDR3 consists of 17 residues. The germline V gene has CDR1 SGDLS and CDR2 YYNGEE. The CDR3 region is CASSVDPLAGVLNEQYF. Here the CDR3 DNA reads TGTGCCAGCAGCGTAGATCCACTAGCGGGAGTCCTCAACGAGCAGTACTTC.